What follows is one T cell receptor beta chain and its context. Its antigen is currently not known. Base qualities are missing; no much larger clone stands one base away. As encoded in the germline V gene, CDR1 is SGDLS while CDR2 is YYNGEE. V is clipped by 3 bases and J by 4 bases, and the sequence between their germline boundaries is 9 bases long. From its cysteine to its phenylalanine, the CDR3 spans 13 amino acids. Kept here is only the CDR3 DNA, which spans 39 bases and is read in frame from base 1. TCRbeta CDR3 regions were amplified from genomic DNA using the immunoSEQ Assay, a bias-controlled multiplex PCR. In the authors' own workflow: The number of nucleated cells in each sample was estimated by amplification of reference gene primers within the assay. To quantify the absolute abundance of each unique TCRbeta CDR3 rearrangement, sequence reads were collapsed and filtered. For each sample, productive Simpson clonality was calculated as the square root of Simpson's diversity index across productive rearrangements. In TCRdb, the immuneACCESS table is reduced to in-frame sequences with V and J assigned. These tables do not hold every clone; where another copy was compared, an unresolved V gene accounts for under half, and the others remain unexplained. That table furnishes V, J and clone size, whereas the DNA furnished D and trimming. Here the sample has approximately 74,000 clones; approximately 89% occur a single time. Clones ranked in the top ten supply 1.5% to 2% of the sample.

The sample comes from a study of blood T cell repertoires in COVID-19 (dated by TCRdb to between 2020 and 2021). A note on the overall study: The collaborator samples originated in the United States, Italy and Spain and spanned the acute and convalescent phases of COVID-19. The prospective study material was composed of cDNA or gDNA derived from T cells, B-cell-depleted T cells, or PBMCs. The dataset comprised deeply sampled blood TCRbeta repertoires from subjects exposed to, actively infected with, or recovered from COVID-19. The repertoires were made available in a free public database intended to serve as a resource for research on the immune response to SARS-CoV-2. Samples were obtained from the ongoing ImmuneRACE study (first 160 participants) and from some 1,300 subjects provided by 6 global collaborators. A de-identified subject ID, COVID-19 status, age in years and sex were almost always included in the sample metadata. Where available, HLA class I and class II types were obtained from metadata supplied by the sample provider rather than from assay-based typing. General study outcomes and caveats: How much clinical and demographic metadata was included differed by source and by participant, and the metadata was provided uncurated.

The collaborating institutions used their own protocols to collect whole blood in K2EDTA tubes. For TCRbeta analysis, collaborator samples were shipped as frozen whole blood, as isolated PBMCs, or as DNA extracted from either sample type. The V and J segments used are TRBV9 and TRBJ2-3, with an unclear D gene assignment. The receptor was derived from an older woman with acute or convalescent COVID-19. Specimen: peripheral blood. The nucleotides read TGTGCCAGCAGCGCCGTAGCTTCAGATACGCAGTATTTT. This yields the protein CASSAVASDTQYF.